This TCR beta chain was observed in a study of T cell changes during pregnancy in multiple sclerosis. Only in-frame clones appear in the TCRdb table, and some are missing; sequencing was by immunoSEQ multiplex PCR. The sample has more than 70,000 clones; roughly 93% are singletons. This receptor was identified in a female donor with multiple sclerosis, enrolled in a pregnancy study. This material consisted of peripheral blood, taken in the second trimester of pregnancy.

CDR3 DNA: TGTGCCAGCAGTGAAATACAGGGGGGGGGATACGAGCAGTACTTC. The encoded protein is CASSEIQGGGYEQYF. The V call is TRBV6-1, the J call TRBJ2-7; TRBD1 is a possible D gene (8 bases). V lost 2 bases to trimming and J lost 4 bases, with 15 bases between them. The CDR3 consists of 15 residues. Looked up from germline, CDR1 is MNHNS and CDR2 is SASEGT.